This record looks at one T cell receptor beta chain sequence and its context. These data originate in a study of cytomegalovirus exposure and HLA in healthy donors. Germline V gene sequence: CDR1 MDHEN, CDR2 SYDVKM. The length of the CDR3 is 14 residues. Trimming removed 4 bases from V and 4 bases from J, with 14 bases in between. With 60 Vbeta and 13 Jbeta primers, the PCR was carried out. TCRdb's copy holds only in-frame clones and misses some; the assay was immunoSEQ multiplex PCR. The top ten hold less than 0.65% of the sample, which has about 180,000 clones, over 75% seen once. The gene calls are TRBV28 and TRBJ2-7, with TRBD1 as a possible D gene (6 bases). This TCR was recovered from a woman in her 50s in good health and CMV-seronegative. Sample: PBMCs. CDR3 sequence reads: CASSSADRGYEQYF. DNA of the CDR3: TGTGCCAGCAGTTCCGCGGATAGGGGGTACGAGCAGTACTTC. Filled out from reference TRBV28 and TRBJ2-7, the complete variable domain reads DVKVTQSSRYLVKRTGEKVFLECVQDMDHENMFWYRQDPGLGLRLIYFSYDVKMKEKGDIPEGYSVSREKKERFSLILESASTNQTSMYLCASSSADRGYEQYFGPGTRLTVT.